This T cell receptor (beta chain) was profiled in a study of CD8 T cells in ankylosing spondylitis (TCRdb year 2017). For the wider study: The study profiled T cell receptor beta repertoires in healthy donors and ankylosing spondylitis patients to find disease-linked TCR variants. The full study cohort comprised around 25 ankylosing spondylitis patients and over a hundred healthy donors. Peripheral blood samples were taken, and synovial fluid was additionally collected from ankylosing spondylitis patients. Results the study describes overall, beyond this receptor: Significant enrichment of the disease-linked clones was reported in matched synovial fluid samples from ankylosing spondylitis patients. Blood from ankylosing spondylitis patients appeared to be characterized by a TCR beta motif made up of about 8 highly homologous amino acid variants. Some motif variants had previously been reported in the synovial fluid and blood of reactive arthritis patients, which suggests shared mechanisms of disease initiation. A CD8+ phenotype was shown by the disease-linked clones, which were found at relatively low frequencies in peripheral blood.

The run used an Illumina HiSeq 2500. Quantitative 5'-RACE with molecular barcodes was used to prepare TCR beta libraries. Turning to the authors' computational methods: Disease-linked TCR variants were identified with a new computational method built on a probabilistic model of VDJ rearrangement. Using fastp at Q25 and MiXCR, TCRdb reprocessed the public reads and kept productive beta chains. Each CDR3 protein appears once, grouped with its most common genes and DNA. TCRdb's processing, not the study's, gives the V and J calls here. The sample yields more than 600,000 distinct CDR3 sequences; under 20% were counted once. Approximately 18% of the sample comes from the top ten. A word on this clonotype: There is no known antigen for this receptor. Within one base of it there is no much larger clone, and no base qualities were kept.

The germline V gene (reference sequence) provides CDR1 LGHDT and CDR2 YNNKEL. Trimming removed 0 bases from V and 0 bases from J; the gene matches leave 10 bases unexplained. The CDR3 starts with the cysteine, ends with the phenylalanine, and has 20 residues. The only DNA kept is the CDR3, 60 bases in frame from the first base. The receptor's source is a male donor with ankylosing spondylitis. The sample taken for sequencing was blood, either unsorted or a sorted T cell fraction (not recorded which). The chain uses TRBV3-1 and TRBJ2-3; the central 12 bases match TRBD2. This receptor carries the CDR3 CASSQEGLAGGPSSTDTQYF. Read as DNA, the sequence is TGTGCCAGCAGCCAAGAAGGTCTAGCGGGGGGGCCGTCAAGCACAGATACGCAGTATTTT.